A selection of T cell receptor beta chains follows, all from one sample in a study of blood T cell repertoires in COVID-19. The method was immunoSEQ multiplex PCR; TCRdb's version includes in-frame clones alone and lacks a portion of them. The sample has fewer than 200,000 clones, about 80% seen once; the top ten hold about 6.8%. The sample consisted of peripheral blood. These receptor sequences come from an older man with active or convalescent COVID-19. CDR3s include the opening cysteine and the closing phenylalanine or tryptophan. D genes are given only for firm matches. Expanded clones are given a class, and other clones once, few, many or no size at all.

>.|TRBV6-5|TRBJ2-6|.
CASEISGANVLTF
TGTGCCAGTGAGATCTCTGGGGCCAACGTCCTGACTTTC
>.|TRBV4-2|TRBJ1-5|once
CASSQDLGRVQPQHF
TGTGCCAGCAGCCAAGATCTCGGCAGGGTCCAGCCCCAGCATTTT
>.|TRBV4-1|TRBJ2-3|.
CASSQVPQNMNTQYF
TGCGCCAGCAGCCAAGTCCCTCAGAATATGAATACGCAGTATTTT
>.|TRBV2|TRBJ1-5|.
CASSDGTARRGQPQHF
TGTGCCAGCAGTGATGGGACTGCCCGTCGGGGTCAGCCCCAGCATTTT
>TRBD2|TRBV19|TRBJ2-3|.
CASASVAGGTDTQYF
TGTGCCAGTGCCTCCGTAGCGGGAGGGACAGATACGCAGTATTTT
>TRBD1|TRBV7-9|TRBJ1-2|.
CASSLVGDRVNYGYTF
TGTGCCAGCAGCTTAGTCGGGGACAGGGTGAACTATGGCTACACCTTC
>TRBD1|TRBV12-3/TRBV12-4|TRBJ2-7|.
CASSYRDRAYF
TGTGCCAGCAGTTACCGGGACAGGGCGTACTTC
>.|TRBV12-3/TRBV12-4|TRBJ1-4|.
CASRLTGGEKLFF
TGTGCCAGCAGATTGACAGGAGGCGAAAAACTGTTTTTT
>TRBD1|TRBV7-9|TRBJ1-1|.
CASSGQGDTEAFF
TGTGCCAGCAGCGGTCAGGGGGACACTGAAGCTTTCTTT
>TRBD2|TRBV27|TRBJ2-1|.
CASSSRVAGAWEQFF
TGTGCCAGCAGTTCAAGGGTAGCGGGAGCGTGGGAGCAGTTCTTC
>.|TRBV20-1|TRBJ2-1|few
CSAPRYNEQFF
TGCAGTGCCCCGCGGTACAATGAGCAGTTCTTC
>TRBD1|TRBV6-2/TRBV6-3|TRBJ1-2|.
CASSSGTAVPGYTF
TGTGCCAGCAGTTCCGGGACAGCCGTTCCCGGCTACACCTTC
>.|TRBV3-1/TRBV3-2|TRBJ1-6|.
CASSRSHISLGGLHF
TGTGCCAGCAGCCGTTCCCACATTTCATTGGGGGGACTCCACTTT